This entry lists 20 T cell receptor beta chains sequenced from one sample in a study of blood T cell repertoires in COVID-19. The protocol was immunoSEQ multiplex PCR, while the TCRdb copy is restricted to in-frame clones and leaves out a portion. Among about 160,000 clones, around 84% were seen once, and the ten largest hold 5% to 6%. The sample was PBMCs or T cells enriched from blood (not recorded which). The origin of the receptors is a man aged 35 to 55 who had recovered from COVID-19.

There are a few counts of this clone. This rearrangement joins TRBV3-1 (or the pseudogene TRBV3-2) to TRBJ2-2; maybe TRBD2 (5 bases). The CDR3 is 15 residues long. Germline CDR1 LGHDT, CDR2 YNNKEL (reference sequence). The germline V and J ends were trimmed by 4 bases and 5 bases, with 14 bases remaining between them. CDR3 region: CASSPRASLTGELFF. CDR3 nucleotides: TGTGCCAGCAGCCCGCGGGCTAGTCTTACCGGGGAGCTGTTTTTT.

The chain employs TRBV19 and TRBJ1-3; D gene unclear. Germline V gene sequence: CDR1 LNHDA, CDR2 SQIVND (reference sequence). Trimming removed 5 bases from V and 2 bases from J, with 7 bases in between. This CDR3 is built from 13 residues. CDR3 amino acids: CASSPQAGNTIYF. Written as DNA, the CDR3 is TGTGCCAGTAGTCCGCAGGCTGGAAACACCATATATTTT.

The chain uses TRBV5-1 and TRBJ1-2, with TRBD1 matching over 9 bases. The CDR3 has 14 residues. The trim removed 4 bases at V and 8 bases at J, leaving 9 bases unmatched. The germline V gene has CDR1 SGHRS and CDR2 YFSETQ. CDR3 residues: CASSAQTGGDGYTF. In DNA form, the CDR3 reads TGCGCCAGCAGCGCGCAAACAGGGGGCGACGGCTACACCTTC.

The V call is TRBV2, the J call TRBJ2-1; TRBD1 is a possible D gene (6 bases). There are 12 residues in the CDR3. Trimming took off 6 bases at V and 5 bases at J, with 8 bases between the two ends. CDR1 is SNHLY and CDR2 is FYNNEI in the germline V gene. The CDR3 loop is CASSYRDNEQFF. The DNA of the CDR3 is TGTGCCAGCAGCTACAGGGACAATGAGCAGTTCTTC.

This clone was picked up one time. The chain combines TRBV29-1 with TRBJ2-5, with 7 bases fitting TRBD1. V shed 4 bases and J 4 bases; nucleotides not matched to a gene: 9. Germline V gene data show CDR1 as SQVTM and CDR2 as ANQGSEA. The CDR3 spans 14 residues. This CDR3 is CSVGVQGSRETQYF. CDR3 nucleotides: TGCAGCGTTGGTGTACAGGGGTCGAGAGAGACCCAGTACTTC.

The gene calls are TRBV19 and TRBJ2-7; 10 bases are a match to TRBD1. Germline assignment: CDR1 LNHDA and CDR2 SQIVND (reference sequence). V lost 7 bases, J lost 5 bases, and 11 bases stayed unmatched. The CDR3 has 15 amino acids. CDR3 nucleotide sequence: TGTGCCAGTACCACGACCGGGACAGGGGTCCACGAGCAGTACTTC. It is translated as CASTTTGTGVHEQYF.

The rearrangement uses TRBV28 and TRBJ2-1, with 10 bases lining up with TRBD2. Per germline, CDR1 MDHEN and CDR2 SYDVKM. The ends lost 1 base at V and 6 bases at J; junction bases unmatched: 3. The CDR3 spans 15 residues. In nucleotides, the CDR3 is TGTGCCAGCAGTTTATACCTAGCGGGGGTCAATGAGCAGTTCTTC. Protein sequence: CASSLYLAGVNEQFF.

The chain is built from TRBV6-5 and TRBJ1-5; D call uncertain. The CDR3 has 14 residues. In germline, CDR1 is MNHEY, CDR2 SVGAGI. Trimming shortened V by 7 bases and J by 1 base, and 11 bases separated the two germline ends. DNA for the CDR3: TGTGCCAGCAAGGACGGGATGAGCAATCAGCCCCAGCATTTT. Amino acid sequence: CASKDGMSNQPQHF.

The chain employs TRBV5-6 and TRBJ1-1; 9 positions match TRBD1. Germline assignment: CDR1 SGHDT and CDR2 YYEEEE. J gave up 3 bases and V 0 bases, and 3 bases lay outside the gene matches. The CDR3 contains 15 residues. The CDR3 spells CASSLVTGGHTEAFF. The CDR3 nucleotides are TGTGCCAGCAGCTTGGTGACAGGGGGTCACACTGAAGCTTTCTTT.

The genes are TRBV7-6 and TRBJ2-7; a weak D match, TRBD2 (6 bases). This CDR3 is 15 amino acids long. From germline, CDR1 is SGHVS and CDR2 FNYEAQ. Deletions cut 1 base from V and 1 base from J, with 11 bases between. This chain's CDR3 is CASSLEEGFSYEQYF. CDR3 sequence (DNA): TGTGCCAGCAGCTTAGAGGAGGGATTTTCCTACGAGCAGTACTTC.

The gene calls are TRBV6-5 and TRBJ2-7; the D gene is possibly TRBD1 (5 bases). Germline CDR1 is MNHEY and CDR2 is SVGAGI. The ends were cut back, 8 bases at V and 3 bases at J, with 17 bases in the middle. This CDR3 comprises 14 residues. The CDR3 DNA follows: TGTGCCAGCTCTATCGACAGAAACTTCTACGAGCAGTACGTC. As protein: CASSIDRNFYEQYV.

The rearrangement joins TRBV5-1 to TRBJ2-5, with a possible D match to TRBD2 (5 bases). The CDR3 is made up of 14 amino acids. Germline CDR1 SGHRS, CDR2 YFSETQ. Trimming took off 1 base at V and 5 bases at J, with 12 bases between the two ends. The DNA of the CDR3 is TGCGCCAGCAGCTTGTCAGACTATAGGGAGACCCAGTACTTC. This codes for CASSLSDYRETQYF.

The chain recombines TRBV2 with TRBJ2-3, with D possibly being TRBD2 (6 bases). Trimming took 6 bases from V and 6 from J, leaving 13 bases between them. CDR1 is SNHLY, CDR2 FYNNEI, per germline. The CDR3 length is 13 residues. The CDR3 DNA reads as TGTGCCAGCAGCCGACTTCTAGCGGATACGCAGTATTTT. It is translated as CASSRLLADTQYF.

The sample holds one count of this clone. This chain uses TRBV15 with TRBJ1-1; D gene unclear. V lost 0 bases and J 0 bases, leaving 11 bases between the germline ends. Germline CDR1 and CDR2: LNHNV and YYDKDF (reference sequence). This CDR3 contains 16 residues. In DNA, the CDR3 is TGTGCCACCAGCAGAGAATTGCAGGAGGTGAACACTGAAGCTTTCTTT. Translated: CATSRELQEVNTEAFF.

This clone was observed a few times. The rearrangement uses TRBV5-4 and TRBJ2-2; no reliable D call. Germline loops: CDR1 SGHNT, CDR2 YYREEE (reference sequence). The CDR3 covers 14 residues. V was trimmed by 0 bases and J by 1 base, leaving 4 bases between them. The CDR3 reads CASSLAQNTGELFF. CDR3 coding DNA: TGTGCCAGCAGCTTGGCCCAGAACACCGGGGAGCTGTTTTTT.

This clone was detected only a few times. The rearrangement joins TRBV9 to TRBJ2-3; a weak D match, TRBD2 (7 bases). CDR1 and CDR2 from the germline V gene are SGDLS and YYNGEE. The length of the CDR3 is 14 residues. V lost 4 bases and J lost 3, with 12 bases in between. CDR3 nucleotides: TGTGCCAGCAGCACGGGGGGCAGGACAGATACGCAGTATTTT. Amino acids: CASSTGGRTDTQYF.

The CDR3 sequence: CASSKAQTTNTEAFF. CDR3 coding DNA: TGTGCCAGCAGCAAAGCCCAGACAACGAACACTGAAGCTTTCTTT. The chain couples TRBV21-1 to TRBJ1-1; TRBD1, the table's D call, was not compared with the DNA. TRBV21-1 is reported as a pseudogene. The CDR3 runs 15 residues.

The V and J genes are TRBV6-5 and TRBJ1-5, with D perhaps matching TRBD1 (6 bases). The V gene lost 2 bases and the J gene lost 3 bases, with 11 bases spanning the gap. The CDR3 runs to 15 residues. The germline CDR1 and CDR2 sequences are MNHEY and SVGAGI. As DNA, the CDR3 is TGTGCCAGCAGTTACACAGGACAGTCCAATCAGCCCCAGCATTTT. This translates into CASSYTGQSNQPQHF.

This chain links TRBV10-3 with TRBJ1-6; TRBD1 might be the D (6 bases). Between the trimmed V and J ends, which lost 6 bases and 7 bases, there was a span of 22 bases. Germline assignment: CDR1 ENHRY and CDR2 SYGVKD. The CDR3 spans 17 residues. In DNA form, the CDR3 reads TGTGCCATCAGCCTAGAACCGGGGGGCCAGGGGAATTCACCCCTCCACTTT. Encoded protein: CAISLEPGGQGNSPLHF.

V and J are TRBV2 and TRBJ1-2; TRBD1 agrees at 9 bases. Germline V lookup: CDR1 SNHLY, CDR2 FYNNEI. Trimming cost V 7 bases and J 4 bases; bases outside gene matches: 7. This CDR3 has 14 amino acids. The CDR3 is CASMGQGGFYGYTF. The CDR3 bases are TGTGCCAGCATGGGACAGGGAGGTTTCTATGGCTACACCTTC.